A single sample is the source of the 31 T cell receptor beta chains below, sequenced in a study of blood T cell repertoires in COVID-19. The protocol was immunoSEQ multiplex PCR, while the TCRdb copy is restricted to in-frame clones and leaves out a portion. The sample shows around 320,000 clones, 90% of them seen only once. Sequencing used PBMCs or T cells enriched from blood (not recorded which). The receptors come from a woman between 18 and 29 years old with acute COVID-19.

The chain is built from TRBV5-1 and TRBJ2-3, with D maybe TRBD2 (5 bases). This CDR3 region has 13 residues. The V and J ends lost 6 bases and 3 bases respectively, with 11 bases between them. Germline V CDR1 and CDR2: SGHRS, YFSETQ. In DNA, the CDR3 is TGCGCCAGCAATGAGGGAGCAACAGATACGCAGTATTTT. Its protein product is CASNEGATDTQYF.

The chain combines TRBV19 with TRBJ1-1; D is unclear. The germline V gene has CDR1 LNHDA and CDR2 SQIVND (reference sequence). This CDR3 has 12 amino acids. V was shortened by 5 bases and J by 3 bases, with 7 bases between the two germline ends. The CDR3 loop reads CASSQRDTEAFF. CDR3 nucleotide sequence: TGTGCCAGTAGTCAGCGGGACACTGAAGCTTTCTTT.

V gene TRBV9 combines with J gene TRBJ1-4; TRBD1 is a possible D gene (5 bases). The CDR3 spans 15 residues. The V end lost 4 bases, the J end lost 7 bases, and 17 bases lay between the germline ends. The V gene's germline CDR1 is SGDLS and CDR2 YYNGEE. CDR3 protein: CASSLRGGGGEKLFF. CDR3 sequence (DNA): TGTGCCAGCAGCCTACGCGGGGGAGGTGGTGAAAAACTGTTTTTT.

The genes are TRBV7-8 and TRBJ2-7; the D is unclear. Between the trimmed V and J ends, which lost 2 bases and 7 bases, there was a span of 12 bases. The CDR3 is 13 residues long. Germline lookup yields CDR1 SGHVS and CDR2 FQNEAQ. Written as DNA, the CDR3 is TGTGCCAGCAGCTTATACAGCTCTGGTGAGCAGTACTTC. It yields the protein CASSLYSSGEQYF.

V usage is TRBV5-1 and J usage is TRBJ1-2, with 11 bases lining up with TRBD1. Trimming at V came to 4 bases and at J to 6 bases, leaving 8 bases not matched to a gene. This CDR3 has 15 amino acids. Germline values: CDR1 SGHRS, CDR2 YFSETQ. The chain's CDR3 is CASSGRTGGINGYTF. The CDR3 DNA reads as TGCGCCAGCAGCGGGCGGACAGGGGGCATCAATGGCTACACCTTC.

The CDR3, as DNA: TGTGCCAGCAGTAGAATCCTAGGTGAGCAGTACTTC. Its protein product is CASSRILGEQYF. The V gene is TRBV7-6, the J gene TRBJ2-7; D not resolved. Trimming shortened V by 6 bases and J by 7 bases, and 13 bases separated the two germline ends. In germline, CDR1 is SGHVS, CDR2 FNYEAQ. This CDR3 spans 12 amino acids.

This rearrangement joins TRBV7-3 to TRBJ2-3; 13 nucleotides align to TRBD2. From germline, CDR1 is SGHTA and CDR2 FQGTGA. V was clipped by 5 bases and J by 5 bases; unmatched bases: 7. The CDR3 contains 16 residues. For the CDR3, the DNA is TGTGCCAGCAGCCTCGGACTAGCGGGAGCCGGAGATACGCAGTATTTT. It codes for CASSLGLAGAGDTQYF.

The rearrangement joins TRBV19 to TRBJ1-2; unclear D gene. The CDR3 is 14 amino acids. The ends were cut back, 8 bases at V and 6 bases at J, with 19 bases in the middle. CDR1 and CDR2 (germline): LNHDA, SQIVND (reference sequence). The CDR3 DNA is TGTGCCAGTCTTAGGCCGGCCTCGGGGAATGGCTACACCTTC. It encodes CASLRPASGNGYTF.

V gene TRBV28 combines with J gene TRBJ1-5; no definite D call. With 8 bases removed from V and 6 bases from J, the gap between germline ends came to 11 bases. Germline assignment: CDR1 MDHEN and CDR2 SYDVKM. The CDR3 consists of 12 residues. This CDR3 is CASLEGSQPQHF. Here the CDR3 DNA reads TGTGCCAGCCTCGAGGGTAGTCAGCCCCAGCATTTT.

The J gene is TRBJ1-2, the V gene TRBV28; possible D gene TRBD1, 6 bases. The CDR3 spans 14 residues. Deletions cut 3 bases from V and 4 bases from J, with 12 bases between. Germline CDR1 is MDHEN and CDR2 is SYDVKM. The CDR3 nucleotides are TGTGCCAGCAGTTTTACAGGGTACCTCTATGGCTACACCTTC. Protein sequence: CASSFTGYLYGYTF.

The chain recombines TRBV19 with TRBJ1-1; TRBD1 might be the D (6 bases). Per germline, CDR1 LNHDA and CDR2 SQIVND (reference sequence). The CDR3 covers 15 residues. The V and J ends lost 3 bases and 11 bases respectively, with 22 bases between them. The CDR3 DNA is TGTGCCAGTAGTATCGGGGGGCGGGCACTTCGGAGGGCTTTCTTT. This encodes CASSIGGRALRRAFF.

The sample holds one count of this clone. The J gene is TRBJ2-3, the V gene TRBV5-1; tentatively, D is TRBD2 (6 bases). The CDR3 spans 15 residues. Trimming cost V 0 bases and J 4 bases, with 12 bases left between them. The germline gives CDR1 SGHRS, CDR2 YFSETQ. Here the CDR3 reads CASSLGLVRADTQYF. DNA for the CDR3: TGCGCCAGCAGCTTGGGACTAGTGAGGGCAGATACGCAGTATTTT.

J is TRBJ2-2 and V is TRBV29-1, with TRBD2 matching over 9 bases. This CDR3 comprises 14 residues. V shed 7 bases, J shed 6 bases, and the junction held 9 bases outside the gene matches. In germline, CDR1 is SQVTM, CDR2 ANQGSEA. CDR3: CSAKKREDPGELFF. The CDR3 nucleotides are TGCAGCGCGAAAAAGCGGGAGGACCCCGGGGAGCTGTTTTTT.

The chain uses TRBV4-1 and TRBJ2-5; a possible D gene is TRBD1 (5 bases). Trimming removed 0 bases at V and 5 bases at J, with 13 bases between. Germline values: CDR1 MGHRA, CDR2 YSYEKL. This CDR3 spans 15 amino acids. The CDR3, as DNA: TGCGCCAGCAGCCAAGATGACAAGGGGCCGGAGACCCAGTACTTC. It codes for CASSQDDKGPETQYF.

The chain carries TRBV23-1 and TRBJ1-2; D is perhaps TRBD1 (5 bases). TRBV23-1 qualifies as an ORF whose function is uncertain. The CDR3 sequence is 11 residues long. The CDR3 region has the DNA TGCGCATTGGGGCTAAACTATGGCTACACCTTC. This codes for CALGLNYGYTF.

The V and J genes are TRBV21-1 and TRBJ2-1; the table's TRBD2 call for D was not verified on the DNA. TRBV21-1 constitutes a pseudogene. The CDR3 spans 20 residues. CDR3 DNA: TGTGCCAGCAGCCCCCACCGGACTAGCGGGAGGCCCCGCTTCTACAATGAGCAGTTCTTC. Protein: CASSPHRTSGRPRFYNEQFF.

CDR3 bases: TGTGCCAGCAATCTACGACCGGGACTAGCTCACCCCTACAATGAGCAGTTCTTC. As protein: CASNLRPGLAHPYNEQFF. V gene TRBV27 combines with J gene TRBJ2-1; 9 positions agree with TRBD2. V was pared by 7 bases and J by 2 bases, with 15 bases of the junction left unmatched. This CDR3 region has 18 residues. Germline assignment: CDR1 MNHEY and CDR2 SMNVEV (reference sequence).

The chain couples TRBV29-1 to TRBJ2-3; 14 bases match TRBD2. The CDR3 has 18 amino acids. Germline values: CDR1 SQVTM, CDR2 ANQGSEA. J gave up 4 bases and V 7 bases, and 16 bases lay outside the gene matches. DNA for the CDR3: TGCAGCGCCCTCGGACTAGCGGGGGGTCATGGTGGTCCAGATACGCAGTATTTT. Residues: CSALGLAGGHGGPDTQYF.

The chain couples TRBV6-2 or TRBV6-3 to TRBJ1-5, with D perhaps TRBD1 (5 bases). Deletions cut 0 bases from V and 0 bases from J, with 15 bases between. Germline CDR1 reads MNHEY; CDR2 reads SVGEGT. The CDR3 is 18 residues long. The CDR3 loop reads CASSYSPQGLFSNQPQHF. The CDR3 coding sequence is TGTGCCAGCAGTTACTCGCCTCAGGGCTTGTTTAGCAATCAGCCCCAGCATTTT.

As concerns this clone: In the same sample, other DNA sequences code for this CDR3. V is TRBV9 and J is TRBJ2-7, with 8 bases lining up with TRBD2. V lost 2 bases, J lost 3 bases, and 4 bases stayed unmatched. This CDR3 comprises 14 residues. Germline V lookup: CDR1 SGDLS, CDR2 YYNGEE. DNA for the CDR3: TGTGCCAGCAGCGTCGGTAGCGGGAACTACGAGCAGTACTTC. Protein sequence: CASSVGSGNYEQYF. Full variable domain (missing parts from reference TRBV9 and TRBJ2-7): DSGVTQTPKHLITATGQRVTLRCSPRSGDLSVYWYQQSLDQGLQFLIQYYNGEERAKGNILERFSAQQFPDLHSELNLSSLELGDSALYFCASSVGSGNYEQYFGPGTRLTVT.

The DNA for the CDR3 is TGTGCCAGTAGCGCCGGGACAGGGGACTACGAGCAGTACTTC. It translates to CASSAGTGDYEQYF. The V and J genes are TRBV19 and TRBJ2-7; 10 positions agree with TRBD1. After removal of 6 bases from V and 3 bases from J, the junction contained 5 bases not matched to a gene. Germline CDR1 is LNHDA and CDR2 is SQIVND (reference sequence). This CDR3 is 14 amino acids long.

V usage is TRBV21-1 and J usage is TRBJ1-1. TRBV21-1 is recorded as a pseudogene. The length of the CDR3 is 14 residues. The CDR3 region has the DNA TGTGCCAGCAGCATACGCGCCGGGAACACTGAAGCTTTCTTT. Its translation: CASSIRAGNTEAFF.

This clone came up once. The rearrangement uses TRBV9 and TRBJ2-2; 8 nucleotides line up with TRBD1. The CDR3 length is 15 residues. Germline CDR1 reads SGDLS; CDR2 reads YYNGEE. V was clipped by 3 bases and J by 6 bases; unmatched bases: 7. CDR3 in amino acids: CASSGGAGGAGELFF. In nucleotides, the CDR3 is TGTGCCAGCAGCGGGGGAGCAGGGGGCGCCGGGGAGCTGTTTTTT.

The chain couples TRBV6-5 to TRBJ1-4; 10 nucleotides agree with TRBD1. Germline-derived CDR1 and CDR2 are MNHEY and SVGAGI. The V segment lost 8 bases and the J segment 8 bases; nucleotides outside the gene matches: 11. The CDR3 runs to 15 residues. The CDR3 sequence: CASGGTGEKEEKLFF. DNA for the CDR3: TGTGCCAGCGGAGGGACAGGGGAAAAAGAGGAAAAACTGTTTTTT.

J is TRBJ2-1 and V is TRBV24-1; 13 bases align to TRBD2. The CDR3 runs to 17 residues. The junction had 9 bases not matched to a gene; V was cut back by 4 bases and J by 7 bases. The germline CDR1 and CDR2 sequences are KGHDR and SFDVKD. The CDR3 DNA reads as TGTGCCACCAGTGACCCCGGACTAGCGGGAGCTAAGAATGAGCAGTTCTTC. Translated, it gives CATSDPGLAGAKNEQFF.

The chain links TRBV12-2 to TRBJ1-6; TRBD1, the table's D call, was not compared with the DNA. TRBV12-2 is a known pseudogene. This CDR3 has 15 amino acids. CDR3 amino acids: CASRFGTGQNSPLHF. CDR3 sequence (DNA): TGTGCAAGTCGCTTCGGGACAGGCCAAAATTCACCCCTCCACTTT.

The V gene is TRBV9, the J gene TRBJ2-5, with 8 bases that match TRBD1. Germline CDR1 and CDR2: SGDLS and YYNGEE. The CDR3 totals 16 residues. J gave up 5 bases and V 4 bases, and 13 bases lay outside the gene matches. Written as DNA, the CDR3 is TGTGCCAGCAGCACTCGACAGGGGATAGTCGATGAGACCCAGTACTTC. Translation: CASSTRQGIVDETQYF. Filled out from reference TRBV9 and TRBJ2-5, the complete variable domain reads DSGVTQTPKHLITATGQRVTLRCSPRSGDLSVYWYQQSLDQGLQFLIQYYNGEERAKGNILERFSAQQFPDLHSELNLSSLELGDSALYFCASSTRQGIVDETQYFGPGTRLLVL.

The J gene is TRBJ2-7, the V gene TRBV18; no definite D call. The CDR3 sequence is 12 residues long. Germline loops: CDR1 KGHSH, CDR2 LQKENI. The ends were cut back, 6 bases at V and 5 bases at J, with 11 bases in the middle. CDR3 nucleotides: TGTGCCAGCTCCCTTGTCGAGGACGAGCAGTACTTC. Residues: CASSLVEDEQYF.

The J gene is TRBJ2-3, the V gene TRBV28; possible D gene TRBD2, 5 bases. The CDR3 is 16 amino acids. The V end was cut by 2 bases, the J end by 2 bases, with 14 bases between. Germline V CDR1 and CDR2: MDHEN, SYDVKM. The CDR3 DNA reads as TGTGCCAGCAGTTTACGGACTCCAGAGAACACAGATACGCAGTATTTT. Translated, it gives CASSLRTPENTDTQYF.

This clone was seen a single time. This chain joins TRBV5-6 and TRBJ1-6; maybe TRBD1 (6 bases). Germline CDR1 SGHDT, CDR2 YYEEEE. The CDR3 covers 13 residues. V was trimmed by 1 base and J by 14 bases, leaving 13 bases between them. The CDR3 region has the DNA TGTGCCAGCAGCTTGTGGACAGCATTAACCCTCCACTTT. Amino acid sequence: CASSLWTALTLHF.

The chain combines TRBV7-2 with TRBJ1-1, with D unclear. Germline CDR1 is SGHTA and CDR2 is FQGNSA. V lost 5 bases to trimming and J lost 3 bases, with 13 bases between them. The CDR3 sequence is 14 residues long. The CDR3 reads CASSRGGSDTEAFF. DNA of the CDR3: TGTGCCAGCAGCCGCGGCGGAAGTGACACTGAAGCTTTCTTT.